The sequence of this T cell receptor (beta chain) was determined in a study of a mutant IDH1 vaccine in newly diagnosed glioma. Study background: The initiation of vaccination occurred 4-6 weeks after radiotherapy alone, or with temozolomide cycles. Earlier care involved radiotherapy, temozolomide, or both, and the majority received both.

Indicated time point: week 35, safety follow-up. Vaccine doses each comprised 300 ug of mutant IDH1 20-mer peptide, with topical imiquimod. There were eight vaccinations for patients, given in weeks 1, 3, 5, 7, 11, 15, 19 and 23. TCRdb's copy holds only in-frame clones and misses some; the assay was immunoSEQ multiplex PCR. The sample gives around 53,000 clones, more than 60% of which show up once; about 7% is in the top ten. Trimming left V 1 base short and J 1 base short, with 10 bases between. Germline lookup yields CDR1 SEHNR and CDR2 FQNEAQ (reference sequence). The CDR3 runs to 15 residues. This clone turned up a few times. Its antigen is not identified.

The chain couples TRBV7-9 to TRBJ1-1, with TRBD1 as a possible D gene (6 bases). The TCR sequence derives from a man in his forties with glioma. Source: PBMCs, taken from a glioma patient whose treatment included an IDH1 peptide vaccine. CDR3 in DNA: TGTGCCAGCAGCTTAGTCGGACAGAGGAACACTGAAGCTTTCTTT. Translating gives CASSLVGQRNTEAFF.